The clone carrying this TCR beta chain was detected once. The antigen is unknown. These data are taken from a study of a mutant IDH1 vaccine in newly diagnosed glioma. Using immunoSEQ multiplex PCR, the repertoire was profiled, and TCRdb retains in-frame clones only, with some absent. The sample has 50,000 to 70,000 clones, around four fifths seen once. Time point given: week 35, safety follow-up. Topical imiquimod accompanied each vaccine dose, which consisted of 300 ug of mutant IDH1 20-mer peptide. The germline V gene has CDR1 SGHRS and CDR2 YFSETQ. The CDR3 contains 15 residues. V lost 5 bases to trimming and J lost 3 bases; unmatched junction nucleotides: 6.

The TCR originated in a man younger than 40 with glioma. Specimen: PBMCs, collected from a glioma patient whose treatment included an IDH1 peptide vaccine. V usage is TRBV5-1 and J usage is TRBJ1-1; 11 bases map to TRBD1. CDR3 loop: CASRGQGVGHTEAFF. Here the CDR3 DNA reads TGCGCCAGCAGGGGACAGGGGGTGGGACACACTGAAGCTTTCTTT. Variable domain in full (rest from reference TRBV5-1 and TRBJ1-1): KAGVTQTPRYLIKTRGQQVTLSCSPISGHRSVSWYQQTPGQGLQFLFEYFSETQRNKGNFPGRFSGRQFSNSRSEMNVSTLELGDSALYLCASRGQGVGHTEAFFGQGTRLTVV.